This is a list of T cell receptor beta chains from one sample in a study of control samples from healthy donors and cancer patients. TCRdb keeps only in-frame clones here, not all; method: immunoSEQ multiplex PCR. The repertoire holds about 180,000 clones, with around nine tenths as singletons. Material: blood. The receptors stem from a man in his thirties or forties in good health. CDR3s include the opening cysteine and the closing phenylalanine or tryptophan. The D gene is left open where the match is weak. Rows give clone size only sometimes, using once, few, many, or a class for an expanded clone.

d_call	v_call	clone_size	j_call	cdr3_nt	cdr3_aa
TRBD2	TRBV18	NA	TRBJ2-2	TGTGCCAGCTCACCGCCGGGACTAGGGGGCACCGGGGAGCTGTTTTTT	CASSPPGLGGTGELFF
NA	TRBV12-3/TRBV12-4	NA	TRBJ2-4	TGTGCCAGCAGTGCGACTCAGGGCGCTAATCAGTACTTC	CASSATQGANQYF
NA	TRBV4-3	NA	TRBJ2-1	TGCGCCAGCACTACGGGCCGGGCCTCCTACAATGAGCAGTTCTTC	CASTTGRASYNEQFF
NA	TRBV30	NA	TRBJ2-4	TGTGCCTGGAGTACACAACTAAGTGGAGTGGGCAAAAACATTCAGTACTTC	CAWSTQLSGVGKNIQYF
TRBD1	TRBV28	few	TRBJ2-7	TGTGCCAGCAGTAACAGGGGAGAGACCTACTACGAGCAGTACTTC	CASSNRGETYYEQYF
NA	TRBV4-1	NA	TRBJ1-2	TGCGCCAGCAGCTGGGGGGAGAGCTATGGCTACACCTTC	CASSWGESYGYTF
TRBD1	TRBV2	many	TRBJ1-5	TGTGCCAGCAGAAGACAGGGGACCGTCAATCAGCCCCAGCATTTT	CASRRQGTVNQPQHF
TRBD1	TRBV3-1/TRBV3-2	NA	TRBJ2-7	TGTGCCAGCACGACAGGGGGCTACGAGCAGTACTTC	CASTTGGYEQYF
NA	TRBV24-1	NA	TRBJ2-6	TGTGCCACCAGTGATTTAAGGGACTCTGGGGCCAACGTCCTGACTTTC	CATSDLRDSGANVLTF
TRBD2	TRBV29-1	NA	TRBJ2-1	TGCAGCGGCGGGGGTCTTAGCTCCTACAATGAGCAGTTCTTC	CSGGGLSSYNEQFF
NA	TRBV28	NA	TRBJ1-2	TGTGCCAGCTACACTAACTATGGCTACACCTTC	CASYTNYGYTF